This T cell receptor (beta chain) was profiled in a study of shared clonotypes between healthy human individuals (dated by TCRdb to 2019 to 2021). In the study overall: A couple of women and three men aged 18 to 49 years were included in the cohort. For each donor, CD4 naive and CD4 memory were each given three plates, CD8 naive was given two plates, and CD8 memory was given one plate. Blood TCR repertoires of five healthy adults were deeply sequenced to estimate repertoire size and the extent of clonotype sharing between individuals. Different laboratories and diverse techniques were used to prepare libraries and sequence TCR repertoires, to increase sequencing depth and limit assay-specific biases. Each donor's leukapheresis produced roughly between roughly 0.94 and 9.5 billion PBMCs.

CD8 naive samples were obtained by positive selection for CCR7 among CD45RO-negative cells, yielding a CD45RA+CCR7+ population from which TemRA cells were excluded. The donors were healthy, HIV-negative adults who had no recently reported acute infections or vaccinations. Every donor was a Caucasian adult living in Nashville, Tennessee, USA. Blood was collected by leukapheresis, and PBMCs were isolated by Ficoll-Histopaque density gradient centrifugation and then cryopreserved in liquid nitrogen vapor phase. Analytical flow cytometry was used to check the purity and quantity of every magnetically sorted T cell population. Genomic DNA was isolated from every sorted fraction and measured by UV absorbance on a Nanodrop 2000c. From V the trimming removes 7 bases and from J it removes 4 bases, while the gene matches leave 6 bases of the junction unaccounted for. CDR1 LNHDA and CDR2 SQIVND are derived from the germline V gene (reference sequence). Including cysteine and phenylalanine, the CDR3 has 14 amino acids. Only CDR3 DNA is held: 42 bases, read in frame from base 1.

Overall study results and their limits: Higher generation probabilities were observed for clonotypes shared by all four sorted-subset donors than for non-shared clonotypes. Naive subsets generally had larger estimated clonotype richness than memory subsets did. Sharing across several donors was observed for around 4.8% of naive CD4, under 4% of naive CD8, about 2.5% of memory CD4, and roughly 0.4% of memory CD8 clonotypes. Sampling was restricted to blood, and TCR repertoires in tissue are likely to differ from TCR repertoires in blood. Based on pairwise subsampling, the degree of clonotype sharing among donors was expected to be affected by sequencing depth. Rarefaction of sorted-subset datasets indicated incomplete sequencing despite the large sequencing depth. The small number of donors limited the genetic and exposure-history diversity represented.

Remarks on this clone: The clone's antigen remains unknown. Base-call qualities are not available, and no considerably larger clone is one nucleotide away.

Using the deep immunoSEQ assay, multiplex PCR amplified TCR CDR3 regions from genomic DNA. Extracted genomic DNA from each cell subset was distributed evenly across all wells of several immunoSEQ 96-well plates, and each plate was treated as a replicate. For sorted subsets, each replicate PCR was loaded with 200 ng genomic DNA, equivalent to 25,000 to 35,000 T cell genomes. Purified libraries were quantified with a Qubit 3.0 fluorometer, sized on a Bioanalyzer 2100, and re-quantified with the KAPA Library Quantification kit. Every immunoSEQ 96-well plate was sequenced on a separate single-read 150-cycle Illumina NextSeq 550 flow cell. The paper's data handling went like this. Because the immunoSEQ output held only junctional sequences and lacked quality scores, the filtering could not match the filtering applied to full-length reads. To assign V/J genes and CDR3, sequences were annotated using PyIR, a Python wrapper for IgBLAST v1.9, with IMGT germline references. Any read was removed if the V/J assignment was weak (E-value above 1e-6), the CDR3 was missing, or the read contained stop codons, out-of-frame junctions, or ambiguous translated residues. V3J clonotypes were defined as sequences sharing the same inferred V gene, J gene, and CDR3 amino acid sequence. Percentage overlap between repertoires was computed as shared unique clonotypes divided by the size of the smaller repertoire. Repertoire richness was assessed with RTK rarefaction, the Chao1 estimator, and Recon v2.1 estimates of unobserved clonotypes. Generation probabilities for all TCRbeta clonotypes obtained by the gDNA method from several donors were computed using OLGA. TCRdb obtained this table from immuneACCESS and retained in-frame rearrangements with V and J assigned. These tables miss some clones; where compared with another copy, unresolved V genes account for less than half of the shortfall, and the remainder is unexplained. The D gene and trimming were derived from the DNA, and the V and J assignments and clone size from that table. The sample contains approximately 1.9 million clones, 93% of them found a single time. The ten largest clonotypes hold about 1.7% of the sample.

The chain is made from TRBV19 and TRBJ2-2, and TRBD1 aligns with 7 junction nucleotides. This TCR was sampled from a man younger than 35 in good health. Some clones in this sample may be carry-over from other donors' samples. Sample: naive CD8+ T cells from PBMCs. Read against the paper, the sample's cell subset or site label means: CD45RA+CCR7+. The CDR3: CASIDRVGTGELFF. The base sequence is TGTGCCAGTATAGACAGGGTCGGCACCGGGGAGCTGTTTTTT.